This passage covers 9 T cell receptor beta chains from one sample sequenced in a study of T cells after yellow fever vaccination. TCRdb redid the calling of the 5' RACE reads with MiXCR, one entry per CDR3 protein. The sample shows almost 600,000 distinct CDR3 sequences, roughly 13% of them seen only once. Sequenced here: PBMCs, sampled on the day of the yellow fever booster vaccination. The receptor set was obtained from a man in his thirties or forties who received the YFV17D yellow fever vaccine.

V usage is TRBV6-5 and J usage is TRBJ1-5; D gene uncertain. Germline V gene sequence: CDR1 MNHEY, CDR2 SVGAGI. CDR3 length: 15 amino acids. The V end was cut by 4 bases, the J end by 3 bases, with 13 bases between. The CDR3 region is CASSSSVGINQPQHF. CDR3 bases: TGTGCCAGCAGTTCCTCCGTAGGGATCAATCAGCCCCAGCATTTT.

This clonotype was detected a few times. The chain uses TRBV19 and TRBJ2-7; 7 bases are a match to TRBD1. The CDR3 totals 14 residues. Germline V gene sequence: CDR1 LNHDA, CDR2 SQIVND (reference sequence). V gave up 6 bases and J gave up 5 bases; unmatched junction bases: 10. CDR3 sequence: CASSTTGVNDEQYF. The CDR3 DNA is TGTGCCAGTAGCACTACAGGGGTTAACGACGAGCAGTACTTC.

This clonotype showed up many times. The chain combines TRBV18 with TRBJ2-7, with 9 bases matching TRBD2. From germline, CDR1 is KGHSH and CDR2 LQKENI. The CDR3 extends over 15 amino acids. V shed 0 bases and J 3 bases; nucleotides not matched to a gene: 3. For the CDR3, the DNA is TGTGCCAGCTCACCACCGAGTAGCGGGAGCTACGAGCAGTACTTC. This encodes CASSPPSSGSYEQYF.

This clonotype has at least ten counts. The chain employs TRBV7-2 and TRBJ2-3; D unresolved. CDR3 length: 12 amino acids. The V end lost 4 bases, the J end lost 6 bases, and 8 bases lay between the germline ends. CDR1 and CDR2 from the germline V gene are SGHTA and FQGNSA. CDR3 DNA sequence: TGTGCCAGCAGCTCCGTTGGGGATACGCAGTATTTT. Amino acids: CASSSVGDTQYF.

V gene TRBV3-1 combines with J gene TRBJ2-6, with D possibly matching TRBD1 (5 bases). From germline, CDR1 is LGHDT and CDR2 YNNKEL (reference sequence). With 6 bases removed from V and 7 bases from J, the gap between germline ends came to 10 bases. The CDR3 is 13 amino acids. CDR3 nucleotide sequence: TGTGCCAGCAGGCCCAGGGTCGCCAACGTCCTGACTTTC. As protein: CASRPRVANVLTF.

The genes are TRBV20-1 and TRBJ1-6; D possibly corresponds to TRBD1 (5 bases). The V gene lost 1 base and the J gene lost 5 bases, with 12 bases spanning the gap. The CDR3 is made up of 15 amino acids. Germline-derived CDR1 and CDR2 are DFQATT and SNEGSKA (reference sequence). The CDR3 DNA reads TGCAGTGCTAGAGCCAGTAGGGGTGATAATTCACCCCTCCACTTT. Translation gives CSARASRGDNSPLHF.

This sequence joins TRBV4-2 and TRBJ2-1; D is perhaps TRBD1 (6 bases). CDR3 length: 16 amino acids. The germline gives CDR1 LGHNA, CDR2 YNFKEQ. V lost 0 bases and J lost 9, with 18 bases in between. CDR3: CASSQDLSDRGTEQFF. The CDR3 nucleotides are TGTGCCAGCAGCCAAGATCTCTCGGACAGAGGGACTGAGCAGTTCTTC.

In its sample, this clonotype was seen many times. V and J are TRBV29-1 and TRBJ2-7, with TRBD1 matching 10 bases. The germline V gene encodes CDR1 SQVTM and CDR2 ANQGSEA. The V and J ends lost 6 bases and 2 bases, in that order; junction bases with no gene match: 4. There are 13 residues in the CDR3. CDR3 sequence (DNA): TGCAGCGTGACCGGGACAGGGGCCTACGAGCAGTACTTC. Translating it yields CSVTGTGAYEQYF.

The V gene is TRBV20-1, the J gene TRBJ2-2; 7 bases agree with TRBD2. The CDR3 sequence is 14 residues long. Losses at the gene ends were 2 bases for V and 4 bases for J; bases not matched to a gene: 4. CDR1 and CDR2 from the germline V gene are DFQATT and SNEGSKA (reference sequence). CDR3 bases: TGCAGTGCTAGAAGGACTAGAGGCACCGGGGAGCTGTTTTTT. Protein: CSARRTRGTGELFF.